Sequencing of this T cell receptor (beta chain) was carried out in a study of blood T cell repertoires in COVID-19. Generated by immunoSEQ multiplex PCR, the TCRdb table keeps only in-frame clones and is missing some. The sample includes under 300,000 clones, 75% to 90% of them seen just once. From germline, CDR1 is WNHNN and CDR2 SYGVQD (reference sequence). V gave up 4 bases and J gave up 5 bases; unmatched junction bases: 3. The CDR3 consists of 15 residues. Which cohort a participant joined came from the clinical history participants gave. The chain joins TRBV10-1 to TRBJ2-1; 12 nucleotides agree with TRBD2. This receptor was taken from a woman between 18 and 30 years old who had recovered from COVID-19. The sequenced sample was PBMCs or T cells enriched from blood (not recorded which). CDR3 sequence (DNA): TGCGCCAGCAGTGTGACTAGCGGGGGACACAATGAGCAGTTCTTC. Its protein product is CASSVTSGGHNEQFF.